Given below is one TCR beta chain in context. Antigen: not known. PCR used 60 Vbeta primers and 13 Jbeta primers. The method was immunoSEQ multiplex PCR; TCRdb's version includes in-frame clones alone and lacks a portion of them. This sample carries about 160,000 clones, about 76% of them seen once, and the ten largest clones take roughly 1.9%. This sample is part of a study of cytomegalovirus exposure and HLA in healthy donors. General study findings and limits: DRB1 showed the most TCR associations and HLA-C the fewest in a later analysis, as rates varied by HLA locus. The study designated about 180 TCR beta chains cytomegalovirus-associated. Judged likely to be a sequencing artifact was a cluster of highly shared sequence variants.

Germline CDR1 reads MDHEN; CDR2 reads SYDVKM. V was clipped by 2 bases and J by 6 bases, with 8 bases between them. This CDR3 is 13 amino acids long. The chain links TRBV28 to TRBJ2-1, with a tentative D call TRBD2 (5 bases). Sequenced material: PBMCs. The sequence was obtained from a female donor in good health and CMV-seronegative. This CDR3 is CASSLASINEQFF. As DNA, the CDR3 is TGTGCCAGCAGTTTAGCTAGCATCAATGAGCAGTTCTTC. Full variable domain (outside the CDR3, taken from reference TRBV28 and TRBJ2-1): DVKVTQSSRYLVKRTGEKVFLECVQDMDHENMFWYRQDPGLGLRLIYFSYDVKMKEKGDIPEGYSVSREKKERFSLILESASTNQTSMYLCASSLASINEQFFGPGTRLTVL.